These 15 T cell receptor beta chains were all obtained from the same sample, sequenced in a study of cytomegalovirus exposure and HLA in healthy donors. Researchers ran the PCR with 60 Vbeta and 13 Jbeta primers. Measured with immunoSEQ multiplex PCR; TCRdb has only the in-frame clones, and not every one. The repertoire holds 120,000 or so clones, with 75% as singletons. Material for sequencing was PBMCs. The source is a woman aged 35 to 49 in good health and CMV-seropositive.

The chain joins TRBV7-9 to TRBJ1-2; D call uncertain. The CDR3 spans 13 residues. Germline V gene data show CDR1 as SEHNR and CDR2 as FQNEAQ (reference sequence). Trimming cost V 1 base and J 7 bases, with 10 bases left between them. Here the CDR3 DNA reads TGTGCCAGCAGCTTAGAGGTCTCAGGTGGCTACACCTTC. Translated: CASSLEVSGGYTF.

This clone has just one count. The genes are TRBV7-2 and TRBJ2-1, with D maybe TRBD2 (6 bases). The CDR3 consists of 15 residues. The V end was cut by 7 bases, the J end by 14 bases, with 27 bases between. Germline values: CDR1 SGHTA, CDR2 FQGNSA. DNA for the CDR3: TGTGCCAGCACTCCTCCAGAGCGGGCGCTCTACTTGGAGTTCTTC. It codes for CASTPPERALYLEFF.

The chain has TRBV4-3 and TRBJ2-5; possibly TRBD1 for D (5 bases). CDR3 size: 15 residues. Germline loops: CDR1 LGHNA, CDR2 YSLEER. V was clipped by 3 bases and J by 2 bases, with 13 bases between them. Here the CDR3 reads CASSQSQGQQETQYF. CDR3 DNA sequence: TGCGCCAGCAGCCAGTCTCAGGGTCAGCAAGAGACCCAGTACTTC.

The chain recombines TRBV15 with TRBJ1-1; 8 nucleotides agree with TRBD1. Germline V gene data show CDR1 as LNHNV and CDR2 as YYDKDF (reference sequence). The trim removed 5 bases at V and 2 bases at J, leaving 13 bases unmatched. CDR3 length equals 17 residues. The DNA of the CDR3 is TGTGCCACCAGCTTCCGCTGGTCGGACAGGGTCAACACTGAAGCTTTCTTT. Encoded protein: CATSFRWSDRVNTEAFF.

The CDR3 loop reads CASSSHRDRVLNNQPQHF. CDR3 DNA: TGTGCCAGCAGCTCTCACCGGGACAGGGTGCTCAATAATCAGCCCCAGCATTTT. The rearrangement joins TRBV7-8 to TRBJ1-5; 9 bases line up with TRBD1. Germline values: CDR1 SGHVS, CDR2 FQNEAQ. The ends lost 4 bases at V and 4 bases at J; junction bases unmatched: 14. The CDR3 spans 18 residues.

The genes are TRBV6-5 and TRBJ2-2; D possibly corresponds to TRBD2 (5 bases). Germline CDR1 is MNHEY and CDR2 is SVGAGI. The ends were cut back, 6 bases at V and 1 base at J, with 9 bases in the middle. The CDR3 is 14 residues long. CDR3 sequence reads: CASRGLGNTGELFF. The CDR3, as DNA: TGTGCCAGCAGAGGACTTGGGAACACCGGGGAGCTGTTTTTT.

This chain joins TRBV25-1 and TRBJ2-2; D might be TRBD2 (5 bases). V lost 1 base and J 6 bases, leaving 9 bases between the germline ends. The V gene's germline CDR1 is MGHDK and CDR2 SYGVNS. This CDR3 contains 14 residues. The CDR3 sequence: CASSESRGAGELFF. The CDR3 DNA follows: TGTGCCAGCAGTGAATCCCGGGGAGCCGGGGAGCTGTTTTTT.

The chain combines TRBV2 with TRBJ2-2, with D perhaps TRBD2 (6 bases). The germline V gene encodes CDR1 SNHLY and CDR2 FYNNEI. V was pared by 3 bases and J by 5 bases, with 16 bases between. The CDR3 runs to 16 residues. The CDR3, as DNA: TGTGCCAGCAGTGAGGAGACCGGGAGTCGGACCGGGGAGCTGTTTTTT. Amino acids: CASSEETGSRTGELFF. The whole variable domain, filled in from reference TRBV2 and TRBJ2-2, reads EPEVTQTPSHQVTQMGQEVILRCVPISNHLYFYWYRQILGQKVEFLVSFYNNEISEKSEIFDDQFSVERPDGSNFTLKIRSTKLEDSAMYFCASSEETGSRTGELFFGEGSRLTVL.

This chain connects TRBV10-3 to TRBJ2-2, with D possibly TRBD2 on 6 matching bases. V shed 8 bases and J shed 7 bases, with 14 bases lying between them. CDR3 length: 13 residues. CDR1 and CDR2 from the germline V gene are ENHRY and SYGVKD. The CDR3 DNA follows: TGTGCCATCTCCGAGACCGGGAGCGGGGAGCTGTTTTTT. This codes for CAISETGSGELFF.

The CDR3 reads CASSLGGAGGWSNQPQHF. The CDR3 DNA is TGTGCCAGCAGCTTAGGAGGGGCAGGGGGTTGGTCTAATCAGCCCCAGCATTTT. J is TRBJ1-5 and V is TRBV7-9; 7 bases are a match to TRBD1. The CDR3 loop spans 18 amino acids. Germline V gene sequence: CDR1 SEHNR, CDR2 FQNEAQ (reference sequence). The ends lost 1 base at V and 4 bases at J; junction bases unmatched: 13.

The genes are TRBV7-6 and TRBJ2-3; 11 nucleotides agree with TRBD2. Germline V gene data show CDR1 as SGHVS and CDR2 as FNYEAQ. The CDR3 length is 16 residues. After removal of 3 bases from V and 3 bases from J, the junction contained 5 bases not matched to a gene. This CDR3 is CASSFSLAGATDTQYF. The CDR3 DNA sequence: TGTGCCAGCAGCTTCTCACTAGCGGGAGCGACAGATACGCAGTATTTT.

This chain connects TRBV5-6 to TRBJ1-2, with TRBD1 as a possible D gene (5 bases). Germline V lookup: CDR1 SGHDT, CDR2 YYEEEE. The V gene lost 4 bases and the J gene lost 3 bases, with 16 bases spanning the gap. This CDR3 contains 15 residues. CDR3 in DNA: TGTGCCAGCAGCATAAATCTGGGGGGAGACTATGGCTACACCTTC. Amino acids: CASSINLGGDYGYTF.

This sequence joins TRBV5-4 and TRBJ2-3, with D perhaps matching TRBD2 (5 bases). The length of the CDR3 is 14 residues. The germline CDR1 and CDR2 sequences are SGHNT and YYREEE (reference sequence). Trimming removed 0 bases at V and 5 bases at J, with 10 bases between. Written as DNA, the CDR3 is TGTGCCAGCAGCTTGGAGGTCGGAGGAGATACGCAGTATTTT. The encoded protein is CASSLEVGGDTQYF.

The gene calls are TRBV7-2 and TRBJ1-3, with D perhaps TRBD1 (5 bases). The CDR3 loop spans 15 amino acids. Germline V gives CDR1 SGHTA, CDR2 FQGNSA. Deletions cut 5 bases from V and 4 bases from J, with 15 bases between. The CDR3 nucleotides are TGTGCCAGCAGCCCCACCGGGGGAAGAGGAAACACCATATATTTT. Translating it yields CASSPTGGRGNTIYF. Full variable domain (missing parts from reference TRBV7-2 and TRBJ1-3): GAGVSQSPSNKVTEKGKDVELRCDPISGHTALYWYRQSLGQGLEFLIYFQGNSAPDKSGLPSDRFSAERTGGSVSTLTIQRTQQEDSAVYLCASSPTGGRGNTIYFGEGSWLTVV.

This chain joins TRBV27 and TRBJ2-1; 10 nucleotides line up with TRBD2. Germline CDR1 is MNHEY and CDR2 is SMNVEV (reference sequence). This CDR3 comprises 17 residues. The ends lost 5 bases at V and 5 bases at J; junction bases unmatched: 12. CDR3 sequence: CASSPIPLAGVNNEQFF. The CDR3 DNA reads TGTGCCAGCAGTCCGATCCCCCTAGCGGGGGTTAACAATGAGCAGTTCTTC.